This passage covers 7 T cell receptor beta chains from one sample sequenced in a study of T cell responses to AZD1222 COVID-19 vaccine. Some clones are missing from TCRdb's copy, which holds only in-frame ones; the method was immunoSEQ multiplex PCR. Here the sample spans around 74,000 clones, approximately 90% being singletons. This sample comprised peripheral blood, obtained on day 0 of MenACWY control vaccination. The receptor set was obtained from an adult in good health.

CDR3 sequence (DNA): TGTGCCAGTAGGGACAGGGCCCCCCCAGATACGCAGTATTTT. As protein: CASRDRAPPDTQYF. The chain carries TRBV19 and TRBJ2-3, with 8 bases matching TRBD1. The CDR3 is 14 amino acids. Germline values: CDR1 LNHDA, CDR2 SQIVND (reference sequence). J was trimmed by 4 bases and V by 6 bases; bases with no gene match: 6.

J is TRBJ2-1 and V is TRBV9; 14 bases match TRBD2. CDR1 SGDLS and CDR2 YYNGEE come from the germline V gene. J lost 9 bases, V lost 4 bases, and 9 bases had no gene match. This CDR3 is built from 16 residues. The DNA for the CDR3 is TGTGCCAGCAGCCCCCGGACTAGCGGGGGGTTGGTTGAGCAGTTCTTC. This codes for CASSPRTSGGLVEQFF.

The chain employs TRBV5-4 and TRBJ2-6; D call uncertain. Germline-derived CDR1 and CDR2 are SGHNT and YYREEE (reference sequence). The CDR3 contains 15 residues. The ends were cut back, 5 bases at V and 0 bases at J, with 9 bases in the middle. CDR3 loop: CASRPWGSGANVLTF. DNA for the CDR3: TGTGCCAGCAGGCCTTGGGGCTCTGGGGCCAACGTCCTGACTTTC.

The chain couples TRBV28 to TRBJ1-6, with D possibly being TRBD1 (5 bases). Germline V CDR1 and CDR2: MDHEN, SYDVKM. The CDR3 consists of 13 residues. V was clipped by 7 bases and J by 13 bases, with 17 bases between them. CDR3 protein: CASTVRVQGPLHF. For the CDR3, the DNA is TGTGCCAGCACGGTCAGGGTACAAGGGCCCCTCCACTTT.

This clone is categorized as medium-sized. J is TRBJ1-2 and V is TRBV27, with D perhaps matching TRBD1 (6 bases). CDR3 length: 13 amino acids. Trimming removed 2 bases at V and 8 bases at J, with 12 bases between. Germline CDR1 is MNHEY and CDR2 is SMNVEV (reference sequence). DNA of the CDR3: TGTGCCAGCAGTTTACAACCCGGGACAGGCTACACCTTC. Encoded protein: CASSLQPGTGYTF.

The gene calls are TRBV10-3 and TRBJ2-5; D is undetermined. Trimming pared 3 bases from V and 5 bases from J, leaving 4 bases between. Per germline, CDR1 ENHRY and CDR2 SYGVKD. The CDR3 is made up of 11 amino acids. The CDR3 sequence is CAISDRETQYF. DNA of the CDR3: TGTGCCATCAGTGACAGGGAGACCCAGTACTTC.

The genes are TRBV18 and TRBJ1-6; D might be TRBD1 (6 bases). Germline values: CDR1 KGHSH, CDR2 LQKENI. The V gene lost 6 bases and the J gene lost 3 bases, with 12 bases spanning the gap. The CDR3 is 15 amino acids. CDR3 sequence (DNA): TGTGCCAGCTCGCAGGACAGTGGCTATAATTCACCCCTCCACTTT. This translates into CASSQDSGYNSPLHF.